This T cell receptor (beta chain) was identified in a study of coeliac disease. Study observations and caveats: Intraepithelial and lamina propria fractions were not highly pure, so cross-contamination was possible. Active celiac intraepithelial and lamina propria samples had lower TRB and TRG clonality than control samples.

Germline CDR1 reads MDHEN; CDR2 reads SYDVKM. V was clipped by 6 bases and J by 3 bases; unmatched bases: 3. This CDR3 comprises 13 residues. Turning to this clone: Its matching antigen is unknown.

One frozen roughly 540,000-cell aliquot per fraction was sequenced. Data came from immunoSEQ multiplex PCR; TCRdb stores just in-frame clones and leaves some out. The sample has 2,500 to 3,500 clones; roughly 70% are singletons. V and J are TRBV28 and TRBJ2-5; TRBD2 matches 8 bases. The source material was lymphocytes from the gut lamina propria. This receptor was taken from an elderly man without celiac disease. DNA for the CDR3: TGTGCCAGCAGCCTCGGGGGGGAAGAGACCCAGTACTTC. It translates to CASSLGGEETQYF.